This record covers a single T cell receptor (beta chain). The data are from a study of low-dose radiotherapy and immunotherapy resistance in tumors. Germline loops: CDR1 SQVTM, CDR2 ANQGSEA. Trimming removed 8 bases from V and 6 bases from J, with 16 bases in between. CDR3 length equals 13 residues. TRAV- and TRBV-specific primers, spanning alpha and beta chains, primed first-strand cDNA. It was with a constant-region primer and a V-primer adapter that TCRs were amplified over 20 PCR cycles. TCRdb analysed the reads with MiXCR anew, one entry per CDR3 protein. Among around 9,800 distinct CDR3 sequences listed, around 80% were seen once. Low-dose radiotherapy and low-dose cyclophosphamide, together with aspirin, ipilimumab and nivolumab, were given to donors.

The receptor was isolated from a human donor with advanced metastatic prostate, ovarian, gallbladder or colorectal cancer (not recorded which). This table probably holds off-target reads from a library built for another chain. The genes are TRBV29-1 and TRBJ1-4; D ambiguous. CDR3 sequence (DNA): TGCAGCTGTCACCGGGGAAGAGATGAAAAACTGTTTTTT. It yields the protein CSCHRGRDEKLFF. Looking up the rest from reference TRBV29-1 and TRBJ1-4 gives the full variable domain: SAVISQKPSRDICQRGTSLTIQCQVDSQVTMMFWYRQQPGQSLTLIATANQGSEATYESGFVIDKFPISRPNLTFSTLTVSNMSPEDSSIYLCSCHRGRDEKLFFGSGTQLSVL.